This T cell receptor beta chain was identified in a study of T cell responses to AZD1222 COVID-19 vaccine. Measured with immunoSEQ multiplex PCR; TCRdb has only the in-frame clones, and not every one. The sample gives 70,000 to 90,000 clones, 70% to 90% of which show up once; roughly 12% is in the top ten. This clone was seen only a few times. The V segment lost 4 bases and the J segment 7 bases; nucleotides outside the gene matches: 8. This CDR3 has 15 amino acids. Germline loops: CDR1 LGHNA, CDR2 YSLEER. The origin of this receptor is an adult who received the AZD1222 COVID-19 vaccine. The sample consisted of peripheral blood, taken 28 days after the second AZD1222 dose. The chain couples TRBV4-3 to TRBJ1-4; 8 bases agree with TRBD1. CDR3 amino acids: CASSLTPGTGEKLFF. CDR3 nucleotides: TGCGCCAGCAGCCTCACACCCGGGACAGGTGAAAAACTGTTTTTT.